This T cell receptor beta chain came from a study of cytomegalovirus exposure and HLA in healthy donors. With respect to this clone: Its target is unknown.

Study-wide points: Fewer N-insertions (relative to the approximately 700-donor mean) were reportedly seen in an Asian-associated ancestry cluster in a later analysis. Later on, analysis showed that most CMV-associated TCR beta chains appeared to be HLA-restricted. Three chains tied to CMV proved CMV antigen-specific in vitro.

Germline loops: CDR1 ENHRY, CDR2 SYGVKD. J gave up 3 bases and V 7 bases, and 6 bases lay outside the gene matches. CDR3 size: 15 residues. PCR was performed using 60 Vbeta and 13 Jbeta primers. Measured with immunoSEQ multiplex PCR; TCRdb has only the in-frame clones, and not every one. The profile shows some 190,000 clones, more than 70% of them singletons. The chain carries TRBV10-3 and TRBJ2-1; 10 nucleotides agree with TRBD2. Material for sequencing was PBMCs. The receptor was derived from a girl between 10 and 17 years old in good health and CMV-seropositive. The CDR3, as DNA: TGTGCCATCAATAACGGACTAGCGGACTACAATGAGCAGTTCTTC. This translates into CAINNGLADYNEQFF.